Shown below are 5 T cell receptor beta chains from a single sample sequenced in a study of blood T cell repertoires in COVID-19. Clones were read by immunoSEQ multiplex PCR, and TCRdb kept only the in-frame ones, dropping some. This sample yields some 250,000 clones, of which 80% to 90% are seen a single time; around 1.8% belongs to the top ten. Sample: PBMCs or T cells enriched from blood (not recorded which). The receptors were gathered from a woman aged 45-65 years who had recovered from COVID-19.

This clone occurred once. The V gene is TRBV10-3, the J gene TRBJ2-2; a weak D match, TRBD1 (6 bases). V was clipped by 9 bases and J by 7 bases, with 9 bases between them. CDR1 and CDR2 (germline): ENHRY, SYGVKD. The CDR3 length is 11 residues. In DNA, the CDR3 is TGTGCCATACAGGGTAGCGGGGAGCTGTTTTTT. This gives the protein CAIQGSGELFF.

CDR3 loop: CAISESGPAKYSGNTIYF. The CDR3 region has the DNA TGTGCCATCAGTGAGTCTGGCCCCGCCAAATACTCTGGAAACACCATATATTTT. The chain combines TRBV10-3 with TRBJ1-3; D remains ambiguous. Between the trimmed V and J ends, which lost 0 bases and 0 bases, there was a span of 15 bases. CDR3 length: 18 amino acids. CDR1 is ENHRY, CDR2 SYGVKD, per germline.

The chain couples TRBV3-1 (or the pseudogene TRBV3-2) to TRBJ1-1, with 7 bases aligning to TRBD1. V trimming: 4 bases; J trimming: 11 bases; junction bases outside the gene matches: 10. The V gene's germline CDR1 is LGHDT and CDR2 YNNKEL (reference sequence). The CDR3 spans 13 residues. The CDR3 DNA follows: TGTGCCAGCAGCCCAACCGGGACAGCGAGCGCTTTCTTT. Amino acid sequence: CASSPTGTASAFF.

V is TRBV7-2 and J is TRBJ2-3, with D perhaps TRBD1 (5 bases). V was trimmed by 5 bases and J by 4 bases, leaving 10 bases between them. Per the germline V gene, CDR1 is SGHTA and CDR2 is FQGNSA. CDR3 size: 13 residues. CDR3 nucleotides: TGTGCCAGCAGCGCCAGGGTCGCAGATACGCAGTATTTT. Encoded protein: CASSARVADTQYF.

Only one count was recorded for this clone. V and J are TRBV2 and TRBJ2-1; 7 positions agree with TRBD1. There are 13 residues in the CDR3. The germline V gene has CDR1 SNHLY and CDR2 FYNNEI. Trimming removed 5 bases from V and 14 bases from J; junction bases left unmatched: 12. The chain's CDR3 is CASSKNGQVGKFF. The CDR3 nucleotides read TGTGCCAGCAGTAAAAATGGACAGGTGGGGAAGTTCTTC.